Listed here are 2 T cell receptor beta chains from one sample, sequenced in a study of blood T cell repertoires in COVID-19. Here immunoSEQ multiplex PCR was the method, and the copy in TCRdb shows in-frame clones only, minus some. The sample lists roughly 270,000 clones, approximately 88% occurring once. Sample: peripheral blood. All receptors derive from a man between 18 and 35 years old with active or convalescent COVID-19.

In its sample, this clone was seen a few times. This CDR3 is also generated by other DNA sequences in the sample. Here the CDR3 DNA reads TGTGCCAGCTCACCTACAGGGGGCGCGGAGACCCAGTACTTC. It specifies CASSPTGGAETQYF. This chain links TRBV18 with TRBJ2-5, with 9 bases fitting TRBD1. The CDR3 spans 14 residues. Trimming removed 3 bases from V and 5 bases from J; junction bases left unmatched: 4. Germline V lookup: CDR1 KGHSH, CDR2 LQKENI.

The chain carries TRBV2 and TRBJ1-5; 8 bases fit TRBD1. The V and J ends lost 7 bases and 1 base, in that order; junction bases with no gene match: 6. CDR3 length equals 15 residues. The germline gives CDR1 SNHLY, CDR2 FYNNEI. DNA for the CDR3: TGTGCCAGCACCGGACAGGGAGTGAGCAATCAGCCCCAGCATTTT. This codes for CASTGQGVSNQPQHF.